Listed below are T cell receptor beta chains from one sample, sequenced in a study of blood T cell repertoires in COVID-19. The table came from immunoSEQ multiplex PCR; TCRdb's copy has only in-frame clones and leaves some out. The sample holds a few hundred thousand clones, around 82% seen once. Source material: peripheral blood. These receptors were collected from a man aged 45 to 65 with active or convalescent COVID-19. CDR3s include the opening cysteine and the closing phenylalanine or tryptophan. A D gene is named only where the DNA matches it firmly.

V | D | CDR3
TRBV10-3 | TRBD2 | CAIMGSGGPDTQYF
TRBV7-9 | - | CASSPYTGELFF
TRBV11-2 | - | CASSLPNEETQYF
TRBV6-5 | TRBD1 | CASSRDRLYEQYF
TRBV12-3/TRBV12-4 | TRBD1 | CASIQGAGGYTF
TRBV7-9 | TRBD1 | CASSLWRQGVRNTIYF
TRBV3-1/TRBV3-2 | - | CASSPDPPGAYEQYF
TRBV5-4 | - | CASSPIGEGPLHF
TRBV28 | TRBD2 | CGASGTSYEQYF
TRBV2 | TRBD1 | CASNTGGRKNEQFF
TRBV6-5 | - | CASSYSSGNTIYF
TRBV4-2 | TRBD1 | CASSQPQGGGSPLHF
TRBV4-1 | TRBD1 | CASSQEGTGIYGYTF
TRBV28 | - | CASSFWGKKETQYF
TRBV24-1 | TRBD2 | CATSDPKRGAYNEQFF
TRBV7-2 | - | CASLKFWSGPANEQFF
TRBV9 | - | CASSVYSSLADTQYF
TRBV19 | - | CASSLQGMSNQPQHF
TRBV30 | - | CACASGVRSDEQFF
TRBV7-3 | TRBD1 | CASSTGVDTEAFF
TRBV6-2/TRBV6-3 | - | CASSYPLPGANVLTF
TRBV7-2 | TRBD1 | CASRTGPMNTEAFF
TRBV28 | TRBD1 | CASRTGGYGYTF
TRBV27 | TRBD2 | CASSLAGGSSYEQYF
TRBV28 | - | CASSLWQEGNGYTF
TRBV7-2 | - | CASREQVHEQFF
TRBV18 | - | CASSPPRTGTDTQYF
TRBV7-9 | - | CASSIDSTYEQYF
TRBV5-1 | - | CASSPAGTNTGELFF
TRBV19 | - | CASTPRWPGGDQYF